This T cell receptor beta chain stems from a study of early T cells in non-severe SARS-CoV-2 infection (TCRdb year 2021). Context from the whole study: TCR sequencing used bulk RNA from unsorted whole blood, so alpha and beta chains could not be paired.

This clonotype was detected many times. Which antigen it targets is not known. Within one base of it there is no much larger clone, and no base qualities were kept. Paper-wide results and their limitations: VDJdb matching was skewed toward anti-spike CD8 responses, so virus-specific expansions were likely underestimated and private and CD4 specificities were missed.

The CDR3 numbers 15 residues from cysteine through phenylalanine. The CDR3 DNA has 45 bases and is translated from base 1. In the germline V gene (reference sequence), CDR1 corresponds to MNHEY and CDR2 to SMNVEV. Trimming accounts for 5 bases at V and 3 bases at J, while the number of junction bases matched to no gene is 7. The library was obtained by 5' RACE. The sequencing machine was a NextSeq 500. Unique molecular identifiers were attached to individual cDNA molecules in the TCR library protocol so that sequencing error and PCR bias could be corrected. Both TCR alpha and beta chains were sequenced, and tight co-correlation was observed between alpha and beta sequence abundances in each sample. The study's own analysis went as follows. Decombinator V4 was used to annotate the V gene, J gene and CDR3 of the TCR sequences. TCRs were defined as expanded if a significant change between any two time points was detected under a Poisson model with p below 0.0001. Abundances of TCRs were expressed as counts per million after normalisation to the total number of TCRs sequenced in each sample. MAIT TCRs were defined by TRAV1-2 paired with TRAJ12, TRAJ20 or TRAJ33, and iNKT TCRs by TRAV10 paired with TRAJ18. VDJdb, accessed 1 November 2021, was searched for CMV, EBV and SARS-CoV-2 annotated TCRs, excluding TCRs annotated for multiple antigens. The public reads were run again by TCRdb, first through fastp at Q25 and then through MiXCR, and only productive beta chains were kept. CDR3 protein duplicates are merged, each entry listing the most common genes and DNA. What appears here as the V and J calls and clone size reflects TCRdb's work, not the paper's. This sample holds roughly 30,000 distinct CDR3 sequences; 5.5% to 7.5% were observed only once. The ten top clones hold 30% to 35% of the sample.

The study was a case-control design nested within a healthcare worker cohort in London, UK, with weekly nasopharyngeal swab PCR tests and blood sampling. Healthcare workers were recruited during the week of the UK lockdown, between 23 and 31 March 2020, and followed weekly for up to 16 weeks. The sequencing used whole blood, collected at baseline. Here the chain combines TRBV27 and TRBJ2-1; 7 central nucleotides agree with TRBD2. This TCR derives from an adult who was a healthcare worker with PCR-confirmed SARS-CoV-2 infection or an uninfected control (not recorded which). The CDR3 loop reads CASSDTSDYYNEQFF. The sequenced DNA is TGTGCCAGCAGTGACACTAGCGACTACTACAATGAGCAGTTCTTC.